This entry lists 9 T cell receptor beta chains sequenced from one sample in a study of Tregs in tolerant kidney transplant recipients. Profiled with immunoSEQ multiplex PCR; TCRdb holds only in-frame clones, not every one. The data hold tens of thousands of clones, with more than 80% observed a single time. The specimen was CD8+ T cells from blood. Source of these receptors: a human donor in good health.

The V gene is TRBV2, the J gene TRBJ2-7, with 9 bases that match TRBD2. The junction had 6 bases not matched to a gene; V was cut back by 3 bases and J by 6 bases. Germline lookup yields CDR1 SNHLY and CDR2 FYNNEI. The CDR3 contains 14 residues. DNA for the CDR3: TGTGCCAGCAGTGAGTTGGCGGGGGGGAGCGAGCAGTACTTC. Translated: CASSELAGGSEQYF.

This chain connects TRBV5-6 to TRBJ1-5, with a possible D match to TRBD1 (6 bases). V gave up 7 bases and J gave up 4 bases, with 12 bases separating them. This CDR3 has 13 residues. CDR1 is SGHDT and CDR2 is YYEEEE in the germline V gene. Here the CDR3 reads CASCVGGNQPQHF. The DNA of the CDR3 is TGTGCCAGCTGCGTAGGGGGGAATCAGCCCCAGCATTTT.

This rearrangement joins TRBV10-1 to TRBJ2-7; D might be TRBD2 (6 bases). Germline CDR1 WNHNN, CDR2 SYGVQD (reference sequence). Trimming took 3 bases from V and 0 from J, leaving 9 bases between them. This CDR3 has 14 amino acids. The chain's CDR3 is CASSDGGVSYEQYF. The CDR3 nucleotides read TGCGCCAGCAGTGATGGCGGGGTCTCCTACGAGCAGTACTTC.

This clone showed up just once. The junction differs from germline at one of its ends, possibly a read error. The J gene is TRBJ2-2, the V gene TRBV5-1; the match to TRBD1 covers 7 bases. This CDR3 is built from 15 residues. In germline, CDR1 is SGHRS, CDR2 YFSETQ. CDR3 region: CVSRAEGASTGELFF. The CDR3 bases are TGCGTCAGCAGGGCAGAGGGGGCAAGTACCGGGGAGCTGTTTTTT. The complete variable domain, with remaining parts taken from reference TRBV5-1 and TRBJ2-2, reads KAGVTQTPRYLIKTRGQQVTLSCSPISGHRSVSWYQQTPGQGLQFLFEYFSETQRNKGNFPGRFSGRQFSNSRSEMNVSTLELGDSALYLCVSRAEGASTGELFFGEGSRLTVL.

In this sample, this clone turned up a few times. V is TRBV5-4 and J is TRBJ2-5, with 8 positions matching TRBD1. This CDR3 has 15 amino acids. With 4 bases clipped from V and 4 bases from J, the junction kept 9 bases outside the gene matches. The germline V gene encodes CDR1 SGHNT and CDR2 YYREEE (reference sequence). The CDR3 DNA reads TGTGCCAGCAGCCGACGGGCAGGGGGCTTAGAGACCCAGTACTTC. Translating it yields CASSRRAGGLETQYF. Full variable domain (missing parts from reference TRBV5-4 and TRBJ2-5): ETGVTQSPTHLIKTRGQQVTLRCSSQSGHNTVSWYQQALGQGPQFIFQYYREEENGRGNFPPRFSGLQFPNYSSELNVNALELDDSALYLCASSRRAGGLETQYFGPGTRLLVL.

The V call is TRBV5-4, the J call TRBJ2-7; D gene ambiguous. The CDR3 contains 12 residues. Deletions cut 4 bases from V and 4 bases from J, with 9 bases between. Germline CDR1 is SGHNT and CDR2 is YYREEE (reference sequence). CDR3 amino acids: CASSADKYEQYF. Written as DNA, the CDR3 is TGTGCCAGCAGCGCAGACAAGTACGAGCAGTACTTC.

This chain connects TRBV5-1 to TRBJ1-4, with D maybe TRBD1 (6 bases). The CDR3 sequence is 18 residues long. V dropped 0 bases and J dropped 1 base, with 16 bases sitting between them. From germline, CDR1 is SGHRS and CDR2 YFSETQ. CDR3 in amino acids: CASSLGEGKGGTNEKLFF. CDR3 nucleotides: TGCGCCAGCAGCTTGGGCGAGGGAAAGGGGGGAACTAATGAAAAACTGTTTTTT.

The rearrangement joins TRBV19 to TRBJ2-1; D unresolved. V lost 3 bases and J 3 bases, leaving 0 bases between the germline ends. Germline V lookup: CDR1 LNHDA, CDR2 SQIVND (reference sequence). The CDR3 spans 11 residues. The CDR3 protein is CASSIYNEQFF. Written as DNA, the CDR3 is TGTGCCAGTAGTATCTACAATGAGCAGTTCTTC.

The chain employs TRBV5-4 and TRBJ2-7; D unresolved. Germline V lookup: CDR1 SGHNT, CDR2 YYREEE (reference sequence). This CDR3 has 14 residues. V lost 0 bases and J lost 0, with 7 bases in between. CDR3 nucleotide sequence: TGTGCCAGCAGCTTGGGCGAGACCTCCTACGAGCAGTACTTC. This sequence encodes CASSLGETSYEQYF. The entire variable domain, with the rest obtained from reference TRBV5-4 and TRBJ2-7, is as follows: ETGVTQSPTHLIKTRGQQVTLRCSSQSGHNTVSWYQQALGQGPQFIFQYYREEENGRGNFPPRFSGLQFPNYSSELNVNALELDDSALYLCASSLGETSYEQYFGPGTRLTVT.